The sequence of this TCR beta chain was determined in a study of beta chain features in type 1 diabetes. At the level of the study: Patients did not differ from healthy donors in age, gender or cell yield. Study conclusions and caveats: TCRB CDR3s were moderately but significantly shorter in Type 1 diabetes patients in all four CD4+ subsets. PCR might favor shorter templates, equally in patients and controls.

The V end was cut by 3 bases, the J end by 0 bases, with 15 bases between. This CDR3 spans 17 amino acids. The germline V gene has CDR1 MGHRA and CDR2 YSYEKL. This clone has only a few counts. Its antigen is not identified. By way of CD45RO/CCR7/CD25/CD127/CD95/CD27, the CD4+ regulatory, stem cell-like memory, central memory and naive cells were sorted. Reverse transcription of all isolated RNA meant that expressed TCRB transcripts were sequenced. TCRdb keeps only in-frame clones here, not all; method: immunoSEQ multiplex PCR. The sample contains around 130,000 clones, approximately 10% of which appear only once.

The source material was central memory CD4+ T cells from blood. The V and J genes are TRBV4-1 and TRBJ2-1; possibly TRBD2 for D (6 bases). This receptor was obtained from a man aged 25 to 40 with type 1 diabetes. The CDR3 DNA follows: TGCGCCAGCAGCCAGGGCGGTGGGAGGAGCTCCTACAATGAGCAGTTCTTC. It translates to CASSQGGGRSSYNEQFF.